A single sample is the source of the 18 T cell receptor beta chains below, sequenced in a study of shared clonotypes between healthy human individuals. The protocol was immunoSEQ multiplex PCR, while the TCRdb copy is restricted to in-frame clones and leaves out a portion. The top ten clones hold 1% to 1.5% of a sample with 1.5 million to 2.5 million clones, roughly 95% of them seen once. Naive CD8 isolation took CD45RO-negative cells positively selected for CCR7 and excluded terminally differentiated effector memory CD45RA+ cells. Material for sequencing was naive CD8+ T cells sorted from blood. The origin of the receptors is a man aged 18 to 30 in good health.

Comments on this clone: This specimen includes other DNA sequences encoding the same CDR3. The rearrangement uses TRBV7-2 and TRBJ2-5; 9 bases are shared with TRBD2. CDR1 and CDR2 from the germline V gene are SGHTA and FQGNSA. The CDR3 is 14 amino acids. After removal of 5 bases from V and 2 bases from J, the junction contained 3 bases not matched to a gene. In DNA, the CDR3 is TGTGCCAGCAGCCGCACTAGCGGGCAAGAGACCCAGTACTTC. Encoded protein: CASSRTSGQETQYF.

The V gene is TRBV4-1, the J gene TRBJ2-5; the match to TRBD2 covers 8 bases. The V and J ends lost 4 bases and 7 bases, in that order; junction bases with no gene match: 5. Per the germline V gene, CDR1 is MGHRA and CDR2 is YSYEKL. The CDR3 has 13 residues. The CDR3 DNA reads as TGCGCCAGCAGCCCGGGGGGGCCAGGGACCCAGTACTTC. Protein: CASSPGGPGTQYF.

Note on this clone: Other DNA sequences in this sample translate to the same CDR3. The V and J genes are TRBV19 and TRBJ1-1, with D possibly TRBD1 on 5 matching bases. CDR1 LNHDA and CDR2 SQIVND come from the germline V gene (reference sequence). The CDR3 has 14 amino acids. V was trimmed by 3 bases and J by 0 bases, leaving 8 bases between them. For the CDR3, the DNA is TGTGCCAGTAGTATGTGGGGGTTGAACACTGAAGCTTTCTTT. It translates to CASSMWGLNTEAFF.

On this clone itself: The sample has other DNA sequences that encode this CDR3 too. V and J are TRBV9 and TRBJ2-7, with D tentatively TRBD2 (5 bases). The CDR3 sequence is 13 residues long. The germline V gene has CDR1 SGDLS and CDR2 YYNGEE. V lost 0 bases and J lost 5, with 9 bases in between. The CDR3 nucleotides are TGTGCCAGCAGCGTAGTTGGAGGCGACGAGCAGTACTTC. Protein: CASSVVGGDEQYF.

The CDR3 nucleotides are TGTGCCAGCAGCTTAGTCGCTCAAGAGGGCCCGTGGTGTGAGCAGTACTTC. It translates to CASSLVAQEGPWCEQYF. The gene calls are TRBV11-1 and TRBJ2-7; perhaps TRBD2 as D (5 bases). The CDR3 is 17 residues long. The germline gives CDR1 SGHAT, CDR2 FQDESV (reference sequence). V lost 1 base and J lost 7, with 23 bases in between. The whole variable domain, filled in from reference TRBV11-1 and TRBJ2-7, reads EAEVAQSPRYKITEKSQAVAFWCDPISGHATLYWYRQILGQGPELLVQFQDESVVDDSQLPKDRFSAERLKGVDSTLKIQPAELGDSAMYLCASSLVAQEGPWCEQYFGPGTRLTVT.

V and J are TRBV27 and TRBJ2-2; D is perhaps TRBD1 (6 bases). The germline V and J ends were trimmed by 8 bases and 5 bases, with 12 bases remaining between them. The CDR3 contains 13 residues. Germline CDR1 is MNHEY and CDR2 is SMNVEV (reference sequence). This chain's CDR3 is CASLGRGTGELFF. CDR3 coding DNA: TGTGCCAGCCTAGGAAGGGGGACCGGGGAGCTGTTTTTT.

This chain uses TRBV19 with TRBJ2-7; D is ambiguous. The CDR3 is 13 amino acids. V gave up 5 bases and J gave up 3 bases, with 11 bases separating them. In germline, CDR1 is LNHDA, CDR2 SQIVND (reference sequence). This CDR3 reads CASSSTLLYEQYF. CDR3 coding DNA: TGTGCCAGTAGTTCTACACTCCTCTACGAGCAGTACTTC. Full variable domain (rest looked up from reference TRBV19 and TRBJ2-7): DGGITQSPKYLFRKEGQNVTLSCEQNLNHDAMYWYRQDPGQGLRLIYYSQIVNDFQKGDIAEGYSVSREKKESFPLTVTSAQKNPTAFYLCASSSTLLYEQYFGPGTRLTVT.

This chain connects TRBV4-3 to TRBJ1-1; D gene uncertain. This CDR3 spans 15 amino acids. The germline CDR1 and CDR2 sequences are LGHNA and YSLEER. Trimming removed 0 bases from V and 5 bases from J, with 13 bases in between. CDR3: CASSQDHQGMTEAFF. The CDR3 DNA reads as TGCGCCAGCAGCCAAGATCATCAAGGGATGACTGAAGCTTTCTTT.

The chain links TRBV10-1 to TRBJ2-3; 8 bases line up with TRBD1. CDR3 length equals 17 residues. V lost 3 bases and J lost 6; bases outside the gene matches: 14. Germline CDR1 WNHNN, CDR2 SYGVQD (reference sequence). The CDR3 protein is CASSDLGQGGRRDTQYF. The CDR3 DNA reads TGCGCCAGCAGTGACCTTGGACAGGGAGGTAGAAGGGATACGCAGTATTTT.

This chain uses TRBV7-2 with TRBJ2-7; D not certain. This CDR3 contains 12 residues. The V end was cut by 4 bases, the J end by 3 bases, with 7 bases between. Germline CDR1 SGHTA, CDR2 FQGNSA. DNA for the CDR3: TGTGCCAGCAGCTCCTTGAACTACGAGCAGTACTTC. Encoded protein: CASSSLNYEQYF.

The V and J genes are TRBV6-1 and TRBJ2-1; either TRBD1 or TRBD2 may fit D (5 bases each). V was cut by 8 bases and J by 2 bases, with 10 bases left in between. The CDR3 length is 13 residues. Germline V gives CDR1 MNHNS, CDR2 SASEGT. CDR3 in DNA: TGTGCCAGCCGGGACCTGACCTACAATGAGCAGTTCTTC. It is translated as CASRDLTYNEQFF.

This clone appeared once. This rearrangement joins TRBV6-5 to TRBJ2-1; D gene uncertain. CDR1 and CDR2 (germline): MNHEY, SVGAGI. Deletions cut 5 bases from V and 3 bases from J, with 8 bases between. This CDR3 has 13 amino acids. In nucleotides, the CDR3 is TGTGCCAGCAGTGAGTCCTTCTACAATGAGCAGTTCTTC. Protein sequence: CASSESFYNEQFF.

This clone was seen only once. This chain links TRBV9 with TRBJ1-3; TRBD1 matches 12 bases. The V and J ends lost 5 bases and 1 base, in that order; junction bases with no gene match: 10. CDR1 and CDR2 from the germline V gene are SGDLS and YYNGEE. The CDR3 has 18 residues. The CDR3 bases are TGTGCCAGCAGGTTCGGGACAGGGGGCGCAGAATCTGGAAACACCATATATTTT. Translating it yields CASRFGTGGAESGNTIYF.

The CDR3 DNA sequence: TGTGCCAGCAGCTTGGGCGTAGAGAATTCACCCCTCCACTTT. Translated: CASSLGVENSPLHF. This rearrangement joins TRBV5-4 to TRBJ1-6; D unclear. CDR1 is SGHNT and CDR2 is YYREEE in the germline V gene (reference sequence). Between the trimmed V and J ends, which lost 0 bases and 7 bases, there was a span of 8 bases. This CDR3 contains 14 residues.

A single count supports this clone. The chain is built from TRBV6-5 and TRBJ2-1; D unclear. CDR1 and CDR2 from the germline V gene are MNHEY and SVGAGI. Trimming took off 6 bases at V and 4 bases at J, with 13 bases between the two ends. There are 14 residues in the CDR3. DNA of the CDR3: TGTGCCAGCAGCCAGGAGTACCGGTACAATGAGCAGTTCTTC. As protein: CASSQEYRYNEQFF.

This clone came up a few times. Its ends do not fully match the called genes, so a read error is possible. The rearrangement uses TRBV5-4 and TRBJ1-2; D is unclear. Per the germline V gene, CDR1 is SGHNT and CDR2 is YYREEE (reference sequence). The CDR3 totals 11 residues. The CDR3 nucleotides read TGTGCCAGCAGCTTGGCCGGAGTGGTAGGCTTC. Translation: CASSLAGVVGF.

The chain has TRBV6-5 and TRBJ1-1; TRBD1 might be the D (5 bases). The CDR3 loop spans 14 amino acids. Germline V lookup: CDR1 MNHEY, CDR2 SVGAGI. V lost 4 bases and J lost 2, with 11 bases in between. The CDR3 DNA sequence: TGTGCCAGCAGTTCCTGGGACGGCAACACTGAAGCTTTCTTT. Translating it yields CASSSWDGNTEAFF.

This clone has a single count. CDR3 DNA sequence: TGTGCCAGCAGCGAAGAAGGACAGGGCTACTACGAGCAGTACTTC. Translation: CASSEEGQGYYEQYF. This rearrangement joins TRBV5-6 to TRBJ2-7; 8 nucleotides line up with TRBD1. CDR1 and CDR2 (germline): SGHDT, YYEEEE. The ends lost 4 bases at V and 3 bases at J; junction bases unmatched: 9. The CDR3 has 15 amino acids.